This T cell receptor (beta chain) was found in a study of blood T cell repertoires in COVID-19. Overall study: PBMCs, B-cell-depleted T cells, or T cells were the source of the cDNA or gDNA that made up the material.

Authors' analysis steps: The assay estimated nucleated cells by amplifying reference gene primers. Profiling relied on immunoSEQ multiplex PCR, and the TCRdb table lists in-frame clones only, not all of them. V, J and clone size are those of that table, while D and trimming were read from the DNA. This repertoire shows some 180,000 clones, about four fifths found once; its top ten account for 15% to 20%. The CDR3 spans 15 residues. Germline trimming cut 6 bases from V and 6 bases from J; bases unmatched to any gene: 12. Germline CDR1 and CDR2: MNHEY and SMNVEV (reference sequence). The sample holds one count of this clone.

The chain carries TRBV27 and TRBJ2-7; 9 nucleotides agree with TRBD2. Sequenced sample: peripheral blood. This TCR derives from a woman in her seventies who had recovered from COVID-19. The CDR3 DNA follows: TGTGCCAGCAGCCCGCTGGCGGGAGGGTCAGGCGAGCAGTACTTC. This translates into CASSPLAGGSGEQYF.